Listed below are T cell receptor beta chains from one sample, sequenced in a study of shared clonotypes between healthy human individuals. Sequencing used immunoSEQ multiplex PCR; TCRdb keeps in-frame clones, though not all of them. The table lists over a million clones, roughly 80% of them singletons. The specimen was memory CD4+ T cells sorted from blood. These receptor sequences come from a man aged 18 to 35 in good health. The CDR3 runs from the conserved cysteine through the conserved F or W. The D gene is left open where the match is weak. For some rows the clone size is stated as once, few or many, or as a class when expanded; others skip it.

TRBV6-1	TRBJ2-7	once	TRBD1	CASSEPGTGSYEQYF
TRBV9	TRBJ1-1	once	TRBD1	CASSVGGGTGGTEAFF
TRBV15	TRBJ2-3	-	TRBD1	CATSTDRRGSTDTQYF
TRBV5-1	TRBJ2-3	-	TRBD2	CASSSGTSSTDTQYF
TRBV18	TRBJ1-4	-	-	CASSQVGGFATNEKLFF
TRBV18	TRBJ1-1	-	-	CASSGGNTEAFF
TRBV28	TRBJ2-3	-	TRBD1	CASSRQGTADTQYF
TRBV30	TRBJ1-1	-	-	CAWKGRLNTEAFF
TRBV7-8	TRBJ2-7	-	-	CASSLGGGGLYEQYF
TRBV19	TRBJ2-1	few	TRBD2	CASSPSGRTGEQFF
TRBV5-5	TRBJ1-3	-	TRBD1	CASSFSGGGSGNTIYF
TRBV5-1	TRBJ2-2	-	-	CASSLAGTPNTGELFF
TRBV5-5	TRBJ1-5	-	-	CASSLSGDNQPQHF
TRBV5-4	TRBJ2-7	-	-	CASSLGRGGDEQYF
TRBV5-5	TRBJ2-1	-	-	CASSLSARSYNEQFF
TRBV27	TRBJ1-5	-	-	CASRSDIGGTDNQPQHF
TRBV30	TRBJ2-7	-	-	CAWSVGQSYEQYF
TRBV5-1	TRBJ2-3	-	TRBD1	CASSGTGGRDTQYF
TRBV28	TRBJ2-7	-	TRBD1	CASSGSDRGKSYEQYF
TRBV27	TRBJ1-5	once	-	CASSFRASLSGNQPQHF
TRBV5-1	TRBJ2-2	few	TRBD1	CASSGTGQLSTGELFF
TRBV2	TRBJ2-7	-	-	CASKLTGTYEQYF
TRBV6-5	TRBJ2-7	-	TRBD2	CASTYRPSGTYEQYF
TRBV6-1	TRBJ2-1	-	TRBD2	CATRAGGAHNEQFF
TRBV11-2	TRBJ2-2	-	-	CASPSSGGQFNTGELFF
TRBV30	TRBJ2-2	-	TRBD1	CAWMIRKTGAPGELFF
TRBV10-2	TRBJ2-1	-	-	CASSARGGREEQFF
TRBV27	TRBJ2-6	-	TRBD1	CASSFRDRGLRAGANVLTF
TRBV28	TRBJ1-1	-	-	CASSLAGSNTEAFF
TRBV2	TRBJ1-5	-	TRBD1	CASTLGQSLNQPQHF
TRBV7-2	TRBJ2-1	-	TRBD2	CASSLGGSLSNEQFF
TRBV5-1	TRBJ1-1	-	TRBD1	CASSLGQGAGGYTEAFF
TRBV4-3	TRBJ2-1	many	-	CASSQEVTEGREQFF
TRBV4-3	TRBJ2-3	-	-	CASSQGENTDTQYF
TRBV18	TRBJ1-1	once	-	CASSPPDRNTEAFF
TRBV5-4	TRBJ2-7	-	-	CASSLGAFYEQYF
TRBV13	TRBJ1-1	once	-	CASSGGSSDEAFF
TRBV5-1	TRBJ2-5	-	-	CASSSSRDAFGTQYF
TRBV5-4	TRBJ2-7	-	TRBD1	CASSRQGYEQYF
TRBV6-1	TRBJ1-5	-	TRBD1	CASTARGQAQPQHF
TRBV7-9	TRBJ2-1	-	-	CASSLRAGTAEQFF
TRBV7-2	TRBJ1-1	once	-	CASSTRRGSITEAFF
TRBV7-2	TRBJ2-7	-	TRBD2	CASSPGLASSYEQYF
TRBV28	TRBJ1-5	many	TRBD1	CASVRDRRYQPQHF
TRBV18	TRBJ2-5	-	-	CASSPPNGRETQYF
TRBV19	TRBJ1-1	once	-	CASSMAPLRMNTEAFF
TRBV11-2	TRBJ2-2	-	-	CASSLYRAIGELFF
TRBV29-1	TRBJ1-1	-	-	CSVDAGQGFMNTEAFF
TRBV10-3	TRBJ2-7	-	TRBD1	CAISEGTGSLEQYF
TRBV5-1	TRBJ1-5	-	-	CASSSGGNSNQPQHF
TRBV13	TRBJ1-6	once	-	CASSFKTTGRSPLHF
TRBV7-3	TRBJ2-5	-	-	CASSLKVEETQYF
TRBV6-1	TRBJ2-1	-	-	CASATRDSSYNEQFF
TRBV5-1	TRBJ2-1	once	TRBD2	CASSSRLAGGEQFF
TRBV19	TRBJ2-7	-	-	CASSIDTNNYEQYF
TRBV29-1	TRBJ1-2	-	-	CSVDKNYGYTF
TRBV6-4	TRBJ2-5	-	TRBD2	CASSVGGSHQETQYF
TRBV7-2	TRBJ2-1	-	TRBD2	CASSAGTSLRLEQFF